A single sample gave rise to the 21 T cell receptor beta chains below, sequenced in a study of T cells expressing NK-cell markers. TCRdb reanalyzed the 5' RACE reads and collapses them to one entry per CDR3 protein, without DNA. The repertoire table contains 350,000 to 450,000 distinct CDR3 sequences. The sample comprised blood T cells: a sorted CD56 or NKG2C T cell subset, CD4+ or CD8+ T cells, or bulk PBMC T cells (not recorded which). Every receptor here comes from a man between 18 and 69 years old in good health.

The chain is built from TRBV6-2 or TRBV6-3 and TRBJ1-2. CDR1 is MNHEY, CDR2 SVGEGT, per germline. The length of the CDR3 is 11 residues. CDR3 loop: CASTSIYGYTF.

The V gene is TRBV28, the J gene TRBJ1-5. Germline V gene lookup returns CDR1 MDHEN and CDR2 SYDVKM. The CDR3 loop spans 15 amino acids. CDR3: CASINSGRANQPQHF.

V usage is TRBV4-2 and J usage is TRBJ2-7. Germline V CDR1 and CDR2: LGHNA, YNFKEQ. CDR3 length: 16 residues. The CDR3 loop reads CASSQGMLAPSYEQYF.

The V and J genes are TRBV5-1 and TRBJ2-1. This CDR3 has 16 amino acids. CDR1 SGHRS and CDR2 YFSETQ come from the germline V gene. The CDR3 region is CASSLAGIYSRNEQFF. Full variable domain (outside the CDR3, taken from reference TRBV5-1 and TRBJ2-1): KAGVTQTPRYLIKTRGQQVTLSCSPISGHRSVSWYQQTPGQGLQFLFEYFSETQRNKGNFPGRFSGRQFSNSRSEMNVSTLELGDSALYLCASSLAGIYSRNEQFFGPGTRLTVL.

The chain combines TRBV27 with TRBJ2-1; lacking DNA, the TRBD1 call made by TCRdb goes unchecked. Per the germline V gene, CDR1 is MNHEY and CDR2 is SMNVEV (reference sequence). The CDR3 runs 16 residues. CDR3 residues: CASRPNRGLSYNEQFF.

CDR3 amino acids: CASSPTGGVAGELFF. The chain employs TRBV19 and TRBJ2-2; TCRdb calls TRBD1, which cannot be checked without DNA. This CDR3 is built from 15 residues. Germline-derived CDR1 and CDR2 are LNHDA and SQIVND (reference sequence).

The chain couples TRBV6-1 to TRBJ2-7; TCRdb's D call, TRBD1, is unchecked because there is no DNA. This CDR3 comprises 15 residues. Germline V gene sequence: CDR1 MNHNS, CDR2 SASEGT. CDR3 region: CASRGHHTSSYEQYF.

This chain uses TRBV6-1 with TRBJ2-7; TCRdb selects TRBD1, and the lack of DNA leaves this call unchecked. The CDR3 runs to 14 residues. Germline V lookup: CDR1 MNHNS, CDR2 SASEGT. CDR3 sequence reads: CASSHRDRSYEQYF.

CDR3 in amino acids: CASSLVGGLSEKLFF. The gene calls are TRBV7-8 and TRBJ1-4; the D gene TCRdb calls, TRBD1, cannot be checked with no DNA. Germline loops: CDR1 SGHVS, CDR2 FQNEAQ. The length of the CDR3 is 15 residues.

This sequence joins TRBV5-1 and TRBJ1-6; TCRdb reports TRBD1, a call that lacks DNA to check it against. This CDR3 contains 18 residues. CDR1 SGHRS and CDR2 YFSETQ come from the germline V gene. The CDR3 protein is CASSLLGTGASYNSPLHF.

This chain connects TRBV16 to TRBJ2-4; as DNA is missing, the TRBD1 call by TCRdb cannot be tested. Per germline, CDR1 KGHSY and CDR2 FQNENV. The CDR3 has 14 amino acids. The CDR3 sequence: CASSQPTGPGIQYF.

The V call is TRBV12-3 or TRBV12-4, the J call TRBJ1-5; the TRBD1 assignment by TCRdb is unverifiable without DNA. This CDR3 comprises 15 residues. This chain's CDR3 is CASSFRQGVGQPQHF.

CDR3 sequence reads: CASTTGPAYYGYTF. The chain employs TRBV4-2 and TRBJ1-2. This CDR3 comprises 14 residues. CDR1 and CDR2 (germline): LGHNA, YNFKEQ.

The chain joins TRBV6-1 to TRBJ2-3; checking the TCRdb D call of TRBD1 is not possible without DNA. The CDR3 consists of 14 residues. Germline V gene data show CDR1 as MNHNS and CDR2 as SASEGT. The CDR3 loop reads CASSLAPNTDTQYF.

CDR3 protein: CASSQAVSGRSYEQYF. V gene TRBV6-2 or TRBV6-3 combines with J gene TRBJ2-7; TCRdb's assignment of TRBD2 cannot be checked, as there is no DNA. The CDR3 runs 16 residues. Looked up from germline, CDR1 is MNHEY and CDR2 is SVGEGT.

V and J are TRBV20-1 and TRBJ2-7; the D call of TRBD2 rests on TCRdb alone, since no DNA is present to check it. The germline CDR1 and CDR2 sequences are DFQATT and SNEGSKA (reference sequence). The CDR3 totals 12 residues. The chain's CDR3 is CSAPAGGVEQYF.

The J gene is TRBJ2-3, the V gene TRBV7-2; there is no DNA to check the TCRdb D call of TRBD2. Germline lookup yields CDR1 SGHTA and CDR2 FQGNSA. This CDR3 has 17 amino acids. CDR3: CASMGVALAGVPDTQYF. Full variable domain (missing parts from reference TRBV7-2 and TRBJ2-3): GAGVSQSPSNKVTEKGKDVELRCDPISGHTALYWYRQSLGQGLEFLIYFQGNSAPDKSGLPSDRFSAERTGGSVSTLTIQRTQQEDSAVYLCASMGVALAGVPDTQYFGPGTRLTVL.

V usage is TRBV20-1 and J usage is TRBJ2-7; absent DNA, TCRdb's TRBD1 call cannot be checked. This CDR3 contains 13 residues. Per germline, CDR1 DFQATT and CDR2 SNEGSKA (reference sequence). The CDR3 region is CSASIGTRYEQYF.

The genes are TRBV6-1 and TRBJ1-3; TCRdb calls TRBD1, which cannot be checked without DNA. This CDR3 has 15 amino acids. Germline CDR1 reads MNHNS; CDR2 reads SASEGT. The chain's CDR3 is CASRATGGSGNTIYF.

This chain's CDR3 is CASSVGLADIQYF. The chain uses TRBV9 and TRBJ2-4; the D call of TRBD2 rests on TCRdb alone, since no DNA is present to check it. The CDR3 extends over 13 amino acids. CDR1 is SGDLS, CDR2 YYNGEE, per germline. Full variable domain (remainder filled in from reference TRBV9 and TRBJ2-4): DSGVTQTPKHLITATGQRVTLRCSPRSGDLSVYWYQQSLDQGLQFLIQYYNGEERAKGNILERFSAQQFPDLHSELNLSSLELGDSALYFCASSVGLADIQYFGAGTRLSVL.

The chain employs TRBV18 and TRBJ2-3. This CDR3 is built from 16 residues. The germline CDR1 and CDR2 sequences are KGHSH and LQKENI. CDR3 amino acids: CASSPPEGASTDTQYF.